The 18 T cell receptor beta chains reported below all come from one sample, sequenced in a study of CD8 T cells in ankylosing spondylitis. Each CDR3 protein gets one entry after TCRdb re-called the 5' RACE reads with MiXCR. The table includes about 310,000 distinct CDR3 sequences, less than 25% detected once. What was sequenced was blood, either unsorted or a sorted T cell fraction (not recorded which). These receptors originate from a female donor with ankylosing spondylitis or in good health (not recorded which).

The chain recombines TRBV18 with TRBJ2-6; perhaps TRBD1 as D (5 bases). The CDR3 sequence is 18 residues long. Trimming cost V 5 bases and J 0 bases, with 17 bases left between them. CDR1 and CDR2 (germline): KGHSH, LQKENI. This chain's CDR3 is CASSESRATRSGANVLTF. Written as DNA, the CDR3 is TGTGCCAGCTCAGAATCCAGGGCTACCCGCTCTGGGGCCAACGTCCTGACTTTC.

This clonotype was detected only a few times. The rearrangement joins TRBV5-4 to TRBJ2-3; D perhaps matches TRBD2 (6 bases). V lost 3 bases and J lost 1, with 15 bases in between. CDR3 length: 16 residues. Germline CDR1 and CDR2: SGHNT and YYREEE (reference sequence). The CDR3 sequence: CASSSPGGMGTDTQYF. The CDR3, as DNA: TGTGCCAGCAGCTCCCCTGGCGGGATGGGCACAGATACGCAGTATTTT.

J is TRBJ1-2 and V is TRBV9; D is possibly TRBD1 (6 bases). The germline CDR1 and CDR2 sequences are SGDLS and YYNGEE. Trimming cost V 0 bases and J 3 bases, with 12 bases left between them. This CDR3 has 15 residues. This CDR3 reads CASSVAVNRDYGYTF. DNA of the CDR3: TGTGCCAGCAGCGTAGCCGTTAACAGGGACTATGGCTACACCTTC.

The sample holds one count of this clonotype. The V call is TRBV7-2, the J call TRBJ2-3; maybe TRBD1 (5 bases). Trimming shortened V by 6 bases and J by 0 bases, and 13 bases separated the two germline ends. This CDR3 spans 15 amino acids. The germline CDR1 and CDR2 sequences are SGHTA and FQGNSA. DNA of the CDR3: TGTGCCAGCAGTCAAAACCGACAGAGCACAGATACGCAGTATTTT. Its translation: CASSQNRQSTDTQYF.

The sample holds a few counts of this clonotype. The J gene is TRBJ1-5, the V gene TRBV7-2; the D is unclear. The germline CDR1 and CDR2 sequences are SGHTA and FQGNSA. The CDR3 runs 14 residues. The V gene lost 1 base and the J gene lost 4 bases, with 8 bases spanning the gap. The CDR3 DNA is TGTGCCAGCAGCTTAGAGGTCGGGAATCAGCCCCAGCATTTT. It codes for CASSLEVGNQPQHF.

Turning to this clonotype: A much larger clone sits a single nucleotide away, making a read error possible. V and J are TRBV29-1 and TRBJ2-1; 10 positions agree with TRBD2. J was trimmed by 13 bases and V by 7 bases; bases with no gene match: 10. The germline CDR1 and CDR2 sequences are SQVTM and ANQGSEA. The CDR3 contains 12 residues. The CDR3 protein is CSAYRGLADQFF. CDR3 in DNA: TGCAGCGCCTACCGCGGACTAGCGGATCAGTTCTTC.

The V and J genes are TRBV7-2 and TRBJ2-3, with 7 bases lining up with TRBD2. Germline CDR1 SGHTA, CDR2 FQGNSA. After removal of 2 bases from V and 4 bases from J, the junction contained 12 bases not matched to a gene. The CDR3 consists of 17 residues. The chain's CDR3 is CASSLRRGGRGADTQYF. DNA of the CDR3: TGTGCCAGCAGCTTAAGGCGGGGCGGGAGAGGGGCAGATACGCAGTATTTT.

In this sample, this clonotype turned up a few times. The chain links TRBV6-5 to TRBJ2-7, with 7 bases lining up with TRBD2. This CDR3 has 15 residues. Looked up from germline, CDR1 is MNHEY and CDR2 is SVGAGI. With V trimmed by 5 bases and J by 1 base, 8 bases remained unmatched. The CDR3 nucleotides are TGTGCCAGCAGTCCCCCCCGCGGGGGTTCCTACGAGCAGTACTTC. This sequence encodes CASSPPRGGSYEQYF.

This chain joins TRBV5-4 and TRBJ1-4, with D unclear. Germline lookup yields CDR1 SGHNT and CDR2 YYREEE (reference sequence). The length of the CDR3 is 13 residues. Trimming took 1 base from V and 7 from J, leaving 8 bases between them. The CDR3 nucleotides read TGTGCCAGCAGCTTGAGTTTTGGTGAAAAACTGTTTTTT. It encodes CASSLSFGEKLFF.

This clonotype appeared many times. The CDR3 DNA is TGCAGCGTTGGACCTAGCGGAGCCTCCTACAATGAGCAGTTCTTC. Amino acid sequence: CSVGPSGASYNEQFF. The chain is built from TRBV29-1 and TRBJ2-1; 7 bases map to TRBD2. Trimming removed 4 bases from V and 0 bases from J; junction bases left unmatched: 6. In germline, CDR1 is SQVTM, CDR2 ANQGSEA. The CDR3 contains 15 residues.

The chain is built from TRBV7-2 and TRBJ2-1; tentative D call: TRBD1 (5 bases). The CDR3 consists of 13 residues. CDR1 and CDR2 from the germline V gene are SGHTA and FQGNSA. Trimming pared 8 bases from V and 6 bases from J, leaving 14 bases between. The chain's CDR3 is CASGRRGFNEQFF. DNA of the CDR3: TGTGCCAGCGGTCGAAGGGGCTTCAATGAGCAGTTCTTC.

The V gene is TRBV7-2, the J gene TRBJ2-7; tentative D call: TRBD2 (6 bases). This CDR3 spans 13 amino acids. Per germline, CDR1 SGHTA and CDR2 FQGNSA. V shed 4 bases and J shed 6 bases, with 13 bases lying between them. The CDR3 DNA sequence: TGTGCCAGCAGCTACTCGACTAGGGTCGAGCAGTACTTC. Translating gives CASSYSTRVEQYF.

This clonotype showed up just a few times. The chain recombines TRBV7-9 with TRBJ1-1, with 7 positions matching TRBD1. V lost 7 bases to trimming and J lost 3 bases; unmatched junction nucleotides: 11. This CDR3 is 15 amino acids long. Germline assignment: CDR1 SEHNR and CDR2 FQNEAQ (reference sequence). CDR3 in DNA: TGTGCCAGCAATAACCTAGGGAGGGGGCACACTGAAGCTTTCTTT. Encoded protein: CASNNLGRGHTEAFF.

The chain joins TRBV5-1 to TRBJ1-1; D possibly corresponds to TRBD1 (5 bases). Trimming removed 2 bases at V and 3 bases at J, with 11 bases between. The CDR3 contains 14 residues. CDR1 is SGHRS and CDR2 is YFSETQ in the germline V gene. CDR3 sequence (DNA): TGCGCCAGCAGCTTTGCAGGGAGAGACACTGAAGCTTTCTTT. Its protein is CASSFAGRDTEAFF.

DNA of the CDR3: TGTGCCAGCAGCCCCCCAATTGGCTCTGCGGCGACAGATACGCAGTATTTT. Translating it yields CASSPPIGSAATDTQYF. The rearrangement joins TRBV28 to TRBJ2-3; D is unresolved. Germline-derived CDR1 and CDR2 are MDHEN and SYDVKM. This CDR3 has 17 residues. V lost 6 bases and J 3 bases, leaving 22 bases between the germline ends.

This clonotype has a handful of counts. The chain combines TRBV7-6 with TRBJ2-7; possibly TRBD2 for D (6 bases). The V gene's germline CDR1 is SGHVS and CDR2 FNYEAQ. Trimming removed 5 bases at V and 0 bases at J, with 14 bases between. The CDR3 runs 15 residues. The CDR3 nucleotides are TGTGCCAGCAGCGGAGGCGGGGCCTCCTCCTACGAGCAGTACTTC. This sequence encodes CASSGGGASSYEQYF.

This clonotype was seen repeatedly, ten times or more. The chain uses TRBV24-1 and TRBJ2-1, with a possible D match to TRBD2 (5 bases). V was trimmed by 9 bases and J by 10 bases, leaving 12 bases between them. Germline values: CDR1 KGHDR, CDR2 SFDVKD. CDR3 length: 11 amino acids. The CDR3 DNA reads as TGTGCCACCGGAGAGGGTTGGGAGCAGTTCTTC. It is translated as CATGEGWEQFF.

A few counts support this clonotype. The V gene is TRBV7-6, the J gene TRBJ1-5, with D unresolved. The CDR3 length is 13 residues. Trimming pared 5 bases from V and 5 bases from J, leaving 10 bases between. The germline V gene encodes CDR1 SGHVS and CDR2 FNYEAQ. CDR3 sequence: CASSASGDQPQHF. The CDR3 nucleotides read TGTGCCAGCAGCGCCTCTGGGGATCAGCCCCAGCATTTT.